These 21 T cell receptor beta chains were sequenced from one sample in a study of blood T cell repertoires in COVID-19. Sequencing was performed with immunoSEQ multiplex PCR; in TCRdb, only in-frame clones are kept and a portion is missing. The sample includes 200,000 to 250,000 clones, 84% of them seen just once. Sequencing was performed on PBMCs or T cells enriched from blood (not recorded which). The receptors were sampled from a man between 60 and 75 years old who had recovered from COVID-19.

The chain recombines TRBV12-5 with TRBJ2-5; TRBD2 matches 11 bases. V gave up 6 bases and J gave up 5 bases; unmatched junction bases: 8. Germline V gives CDR1 LGHNT, CDR2 FRNRAP. The CDR3 is 15 amino acids. CDR3 in DNA: TGTGCTAGTGGCCTTAGCGGGGGGGCTCGGGAGACCCAGTACTTC. Protein: CASGLSGGARETQYF. Complete variable domain (other parts from reference TRBV12-5 and TRBJ2-5): DARVTQTPRHKVTEMGQEVTMRCQPILGHNTVFWYRQTMMQGLELLAYFRNRAPLDDSGMPKDRFSAEMPDATLATLKIQPSEPRDSAVYFCASGLSGGARETQYFGPGTRLLVL.

The chain combines TRBV23-1 with TRBJ1-5, with 7 bases aligning to TRBD1. TRBV23-1 is labeled an ORF, and its function is uncertain. The CDR3 loop spans 18 amino acids. The V gene end was trimmed by 0 bases and the J gene end by 6 bases; junction bases not matched to a gene: 14. The CDR3 reads CASSQSESEGAPSQPQHF. As DNA, the CDR3 is TGCGCCAGCAGTCAATCGGAGTCGGAGGGGGCGCCTAGTCAGCCCCAGCATTTT.

The chain recombines TRBV12-3 or TRBV12-4 with TRBJ1-3; D may be TRBD1 (5 bases). The CDR3 totals 13 residues. Trimming cost V 8 bases and J 0 bases, with 8 bases left between them. This chain's CDR3 is CASRQSSGNTIYF. The CDR3 DNA sequence: TGTGCCAGCCGACAGTCCTCTGGAAACACCATATATTTT.

V usage is TRBV7-9 and J usage is TRBJ2-5; 12 nucleotides align to TRBD2. Losses at the gene ends were 5 bases for V and 0 bases for J; bases not matched to a gene: 1. This CDR3 has 15 residues. Germline V lookup: CDR1 SEHNR, CDR2 FQNEAQ (reference sequence). CDR3 amino acids: CASSRTSGDQETQYF. The DNA of the CDR3 is TGTGCCAGCAGCAGGACTAGCGGGGACCAAGAGACCCAGTACTTC.

In this sample, this clone turned up once. The CDR3 reads CASSTGQGITGELFF. CDR3 bases: TGTGCCAGCAGCACCGGACAGGGAATCACCGGGGAGCTGTTTTTT. The chain has TRBV7-6 and TRBJ2-2; 8 bases line up with TRBD1. The CDR3 has 15 residues. The V gene end was trimmed by 5 bases and the J gene end by 4 bases; junction bases not matched to a gene: 6. CDR1 SGHVS and CDR2 FNYEAQ come from the germline V gene.

The rearrangement joins TRBV6-1 to TRBJ1-5, with a weak D call TRBD1 (5 bases). Deletions cut 4 bases from V and 5 bases from J, with 18 bases between. CDR1 is MNHNS and CDR2 is SASEGT in the germline V gene. This CDR3 contains 16 residues. The CDR3 here is CASSVTRARVDQPQHF. The DNA of the CDR3 is TGTGCCAGCAGTGTTACCAGGGCTAGGGTAGATCAGCCCCAGCATTTT.

The chain couples TRBV5-1 to TRBJ1-2; no clear D gene. This CDR3 is 14 amino acids long. V lost 0 bases and J 7 bases, leaving 13 bases between the germline ends. Germline lookup yields CDR1 SGHRS and CDR2 YFSETQ. The CDR3 DNA is TGCGCCAGCAGCTTGGAGGTCAGTGAGGGTGGCTACACCTTC. Protein: CASSLEVSEGGYTF.

The chain has TRBV11-3 and TRBJ1-4, with a weak D call TRBD1 (5 bases). The V end lost 4 bases, the J end lost 3 bases, and 15 bases lay between the germline ends. Germline CDR1 reads SGHNT; CDR2 reads YENEEA. The CDR3 covers 16 residues. The CDR3 sequence: CASSSGPRGSNEKLFF. The CDR3 nucleotides read TGTGCCAGCAGCTCAGGGCCCCGTGGGTCTAATGAAAAACTGTTTTTT.

As DNA, the CDR3 is TGTGCCAGTAGGAAAGACAGGGGTGACACTGAAGCTTTCTTT. It is translated as CASRKDRGDTEAFF. This chain uses TRBV19 with TRBJ1-1; 8 bases map to TRBD1. V lost 6 bases and J lost 3; bases outside the gene matches: 6. The CDR3 extends over 14 amino acids. The germline gives CDR1 LNHDA, CDR2 SQIVND (reference sequence).

The CDR3 reads CASSKQGGDTEQFF. CDR3 bases: TGTGCCAGCAGCAAACAGGGGGGCGACACTGAGCAGTTCTTC. The chain employs TRBV3-1 (or the pseudogene TRBV3-2) and TRBJ2-1; 8 bases match TRBD1. V gave up 5 bases and J gave up 9 bases; unmatched junction bases: 9. Germline CDR1 LGHDT, CDR2 YNNKEL (reference sequence). This CDR3 is built from 14 residues.

The rearrangement joins TRBV6-6 to TRBJ1-5; D possibly corresponds to TRBD1 (5 bases). The CDR3 is 14 residues long. The germline V gene encodes CDR1 MNHNY and CDR2 SVGAGI (reference sequence). The germline V and J ends were trimmed by 8 bases and 4 bases, with 15 bases remaining between them. This chain's CDR3 is CASFPQGGNQPQHF. CDR3 coding DNA: TGTGCCAGCTTCCCCCAGGGCGGTAATCAGCCCCAGCATTTT.

This chain connects TRBV14 to TRBJ2-4; D unresolved. The CDR3 is 14 residues long. CDR1 is SGHDN and CDR2 is FVKESK in the germline V gene. V was shortened by 5 bases and J by 1 base, with 9 bases between the two germline ends. The CDR3 sequence: CASSFRGAKNIQYF. The DNA of the CDR3 is TGTGCCAGCAGCTTCCGCGGCGCCAAAAACATTCAGTACTTC.

CDR3 bases: TGTGCCAGTAGCCCCTCGGACATCTCTGGAAACACCATATATTTT. Translation gives CASSPSDISGNTIYF. The chain couples TRBV19 to TRBJ1-3; D may be TRBD1 (5 bases). The CDR3 loop spans 15 amino acids. CDR1 and CDR2 from the germline V gene are LNHDA and SQIVND (reference sequence). V gave up 6 bases and J gave up 0 bases, with 12 bases separating them.

This clone appeared a few times. The V call is TRBV24-1, the J call TRBJ2-1; 10 bases are shared with TRBD2. Germline V gene sequence: CDR1 KGHDR, CDR2 SFDVKD. V dropped 9 bases and J dropped 1; count of bases not matched to a gene: 11. This CDR3 has 17 amino acids. CDR3 loop: CATSSSGGTSSYNEQFF. As DNA, the CDR3 is TGTGCCACCTCCTCTAGCGGGGGAACTTCTTCCTACAATGAGCAGTTCTTC.

The V and J genes are TRBV19 and TRBJ2-1, with TRBD1 identical over 8 bases. The CDR3 is 15 amino acids. Trimming at V came to 6 bases and at J to 2 bases, leaving 6 bases not matched to a gene. CDR1 is LNHDA, CDR2 SQIVND, per germline (reference sequence). CDR3 amino acids: CASRPYRGTYNEQFF. The CDR3 DNA reads TGTGCCAGTAGGCCGTACAGGGGGACCTACAATGAGCAGTTCTTC.

The rearrangement uses TRBV3-1 (or the pseudogene TRBV3-2) and TRBJ1-3; TRBD1 matches at 9 bases. Per the germline V gene, CDR1 is LGHDT and CDR2 is YNNKEL (reference sequence). V was clipped by 4 bases and J by 4 bases; unmatched bases: 8. The CDR3 loop spans 16 amino acids. The CDR3 loop reads CASSRRTGERGNTIYF. In nucleotides, the CDR3 is TGTGCCAGCAGCCGAAGGACAGGGGAGAGAGGAAACACCATATATTTT.

The V gene is TRBV27, the J gene TRBJ2-7; tentatively, D is TRBD1 (5 bases). CDR3 length: 14 residues. Germline values: CDR1 MNHEY, CDR2 SMNVEV (reference sequence). Trimming took off 3 bases at V and 3 bases at J, with 12 bases between the two ends. CDR3 in DNA: TGTGCCAGCAGTTTTGGTAGGGGATACTACGAGCAGTACTTC. It encodes CASSFGRGYYEQYF.

The chain is built from TRBV18 and TRBJ1-1; D is uncertain. Trimming took 6 bases from V and 5 from J, leaving 13 bases between them. CDR1 and CDR2 from the germline V gene are KGHSH and LQKENI. The CDR3 has 13 amino acids. This chain's CDR3 is CASSLRPETEAFF. In nucleotides, the CDR3 is TGTGCCAGCTCCCTCCGTCCCGAGACTGAAGCTTTCTTT.

The CDR3 DNA sequence: TGTGCCAGCAGTCCCACCGGCCAAAGACTAGTAAGAGAGACCCAGTACTTC. Translated, it gives CASSPTGQRLVRETQYF. V is TRBV27 and J is TRBJ2-5, with TRBD2 as a possible D gene (6 bases). Trimming cost V 5 bases and J 4 bases, with 23 bases left between them. The germline gives CDR1 MNHEY, CDR2 SMNVEV (reference sequence). The CDR3 is 17 amino acids.

The chain employs TRBV3-1 (or the pseudogene TRBV3-2) and TRBJ2-1; tentative D call: TRBD2 (7 bases). The ends were cut back, 4 bases at V and 3 bases at J, with 16 bases in the middle. Per the germline V gene, CDR1 is LGHDT and CDR2 is YNNKEL (reference sequence). This CDR3 has 16 residues. CDR3 amino acids: CASSPKVGGLYNEQFF. The CDR3 DNA reads as TGTGCCAGCAGCCCGAAAGTCGGGGGGCTCTACAATGAGCAGTTCTTC.

The chain couples TRBV6-5 to TRBJ1-2; 9 positions agree with TRBD1. Trimming removed 0 bases from V and 6 bases from J; junction bases left unmatched: 5. Germline-derived CDR1 and CDR2 are MNHEY and SVGAGI. The CDR3 contains 15 residues. CDR3 nucleotides: TGTGCCAGCAGTTACTCCCGGGGACAGGGCCATGGCTACACCTTC. Its translation is CASSYSRGQGHGYTF.